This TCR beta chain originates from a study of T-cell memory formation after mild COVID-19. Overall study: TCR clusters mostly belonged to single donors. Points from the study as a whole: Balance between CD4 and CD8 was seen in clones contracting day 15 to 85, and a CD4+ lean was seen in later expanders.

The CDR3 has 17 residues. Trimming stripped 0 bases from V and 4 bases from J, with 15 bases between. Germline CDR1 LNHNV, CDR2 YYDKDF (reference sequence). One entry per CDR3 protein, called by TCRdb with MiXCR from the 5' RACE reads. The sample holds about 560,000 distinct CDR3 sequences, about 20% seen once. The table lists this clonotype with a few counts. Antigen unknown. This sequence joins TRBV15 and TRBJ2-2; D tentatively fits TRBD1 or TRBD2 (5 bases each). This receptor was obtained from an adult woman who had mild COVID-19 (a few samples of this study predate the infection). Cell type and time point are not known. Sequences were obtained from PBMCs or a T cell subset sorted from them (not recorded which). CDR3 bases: TGTGCCACCAGCAGAGATCGAGGGGAATCCGGCACCGGGGAGCTGTTTTTT. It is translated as CATSRDRGESGTGELFF.